This T cell receptor beta chain was recorded in a study of T-cell reconstitution after alpha-beta-depleted transplantation in children. This clonotype appeared a single time. This CDR3 contains 14 residues. Germline V CDR1 and CDR2: MRHNA, SNTAGT. The V gene end was trimmed by 4 bases and the J gene end by 6 bases; junction bases not matched to a gene: 7. Preparing the TCRbeta library involved the use of unique molecular identifiers. TCRdb re-analysed the PCR reads in MiXCR, keeping a single row per CDR3 protein. The data hold 450,000 to 600,000 distinct CDR3 sequences, with approximately 12% observed a single time.

The chain carries TRBV6-4 and TRBJ1-2; TRBD1 matches at 8 bases. The sample consisted of PBMCs, mostly from graft donor cells, taken 360 days after TCRalphabeta/CD19-depleted stem cell transplant. The sequence was collected from a male patient younger than 18 who had a stem cell transplant for acute myeloid leukemia, so the T cells may come from the graft donor. The CDR3 reads CASSASGGSDGYTF. DNA for the CDR3: TGTGCCAGCAGTGCGTCAGGGGGCAGCGATGGCTACACCTTC.